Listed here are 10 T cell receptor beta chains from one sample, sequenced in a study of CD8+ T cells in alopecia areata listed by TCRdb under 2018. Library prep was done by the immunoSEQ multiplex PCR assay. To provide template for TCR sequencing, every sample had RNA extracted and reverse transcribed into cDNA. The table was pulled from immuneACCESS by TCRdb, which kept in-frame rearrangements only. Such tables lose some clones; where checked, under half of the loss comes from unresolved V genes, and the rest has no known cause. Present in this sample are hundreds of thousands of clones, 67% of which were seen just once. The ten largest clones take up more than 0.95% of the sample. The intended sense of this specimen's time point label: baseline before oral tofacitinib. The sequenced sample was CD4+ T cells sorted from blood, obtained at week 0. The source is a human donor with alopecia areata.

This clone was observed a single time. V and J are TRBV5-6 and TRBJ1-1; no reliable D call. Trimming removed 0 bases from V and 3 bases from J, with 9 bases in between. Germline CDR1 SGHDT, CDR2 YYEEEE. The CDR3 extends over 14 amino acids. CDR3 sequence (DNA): TGTGCCAGCAGCTTGGGGCGCGGGGACACTGAAGCTTTCTTT. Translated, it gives CASSLGRGDTEAFF.

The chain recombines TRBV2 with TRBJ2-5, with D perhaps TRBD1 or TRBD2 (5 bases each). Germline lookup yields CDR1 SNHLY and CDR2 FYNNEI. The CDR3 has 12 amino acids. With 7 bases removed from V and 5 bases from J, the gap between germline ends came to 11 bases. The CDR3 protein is CASTGTLETQYF. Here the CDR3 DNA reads TGTGCCAGCACCGGGACGTTGGAGACCCAGTACTTC. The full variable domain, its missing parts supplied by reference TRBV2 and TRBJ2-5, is EPEVTQTPSHQVTQMGQEVILRCVPISNHLYFYWYRQILGQKVEFLVSFYNNEISEKSEIFDDQFSVERPDGSNFTLKIRSTKLEDSAMYFCASTGTLETQYFGPGTRLLVL.

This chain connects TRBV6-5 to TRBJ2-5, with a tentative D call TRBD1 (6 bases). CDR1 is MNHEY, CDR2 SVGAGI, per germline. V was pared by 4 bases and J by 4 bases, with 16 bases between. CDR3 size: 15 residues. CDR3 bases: TGTGCCAGCAGTTCTTGGGGGCCTGGTGGAGAGACCCAGTACTTC. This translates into CASSSWGPGGETQYF.

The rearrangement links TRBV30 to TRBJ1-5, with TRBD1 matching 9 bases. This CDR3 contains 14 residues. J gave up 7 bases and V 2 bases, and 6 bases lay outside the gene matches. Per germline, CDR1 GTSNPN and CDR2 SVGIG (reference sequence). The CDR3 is CAWSPGTGFQPQHF. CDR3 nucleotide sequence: TGTGCCTGGAGTCCCGGGACAGGGTTCCAGCCCCAGCATTTT. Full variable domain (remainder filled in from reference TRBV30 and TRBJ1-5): SQTIHQWPATLVQPVGSPLSLECTVEGTSNPNLYWYRQAAGRGLQLLFYSVGIGQISSEVPQNLSASRPQDRQFILSSKKLLLSDSGFYLCAWSPGTGFQPQHFGDGTRLSIL.

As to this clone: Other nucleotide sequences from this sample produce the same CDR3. The CDR3 region has the DNA TGTGCCAGCAGCTTGGGCGGGAGGAACACTGAAGCTTTCTTT. Amino acid sequence: CASSLGGRNTEAFF. The chain links TRBV5-6 to TRBJ1-1, with D unresolved. Germline V CDR1 and CDR2: SGHDT, YYEEEE. This CDR3 has 14 residues. Between the trimmed V and J ends, which lost 0 bases and 1 base, there was a span of 7 bases. The whole variable domain, filled in from reference TRBV5-6 and TRBJ1-1, reads DAGVTQSPTHLIKTRGQQVTLRCSPKSGHDTVSWYQQALGQGPQFIFQYYEEEERQRGNFPDRFSGHQFPNYSSELNVNALLLGDSALYLCASSLGGRNTEAFFGQGTRLTVV.

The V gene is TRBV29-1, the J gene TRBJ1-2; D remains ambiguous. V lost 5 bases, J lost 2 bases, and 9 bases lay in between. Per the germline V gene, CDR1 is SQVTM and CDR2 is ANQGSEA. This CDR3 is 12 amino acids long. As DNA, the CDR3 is TGCAGCGTTTTTGGTGGAAACTATGGCTACACCTTC. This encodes CSVFGGNYGYTF. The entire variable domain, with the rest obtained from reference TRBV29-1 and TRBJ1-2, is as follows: SAVISQKPSRDICQRGTSLTIQCQVDSQVTMMFWYRQQPGQSLTLIATANQGSEATYESGFVIDKFPISRPNLTFSTLTVSNMSPEDSSIYLCSVFGGNYGYTFGSGTRLTVV.

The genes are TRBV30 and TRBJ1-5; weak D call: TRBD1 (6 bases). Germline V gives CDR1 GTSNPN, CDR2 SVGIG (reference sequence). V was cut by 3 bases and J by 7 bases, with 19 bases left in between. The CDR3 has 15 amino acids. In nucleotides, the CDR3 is TGTGCCTGGAGGTCAGGGCGAGGGGGAGACCAGCCCCAGCATTTT. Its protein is CAWRSGRGGDQPQHF.

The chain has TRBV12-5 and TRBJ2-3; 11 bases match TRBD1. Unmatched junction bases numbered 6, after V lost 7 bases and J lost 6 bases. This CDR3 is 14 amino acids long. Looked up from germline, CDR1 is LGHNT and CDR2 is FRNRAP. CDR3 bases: TGTGCTAGTGTCTCGGGGACAGGGGGTGATACGCAGTATTTT. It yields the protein CASVSGTGGDTQYF.

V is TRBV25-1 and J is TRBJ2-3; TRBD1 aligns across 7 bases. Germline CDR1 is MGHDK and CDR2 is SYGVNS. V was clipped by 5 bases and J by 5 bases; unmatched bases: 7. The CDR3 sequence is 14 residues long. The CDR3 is CASSRQGGKDTQYF. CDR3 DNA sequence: TGTGCCAGCAGTCGACAGGGTGGGAAAGATACGCAGTATTTT.

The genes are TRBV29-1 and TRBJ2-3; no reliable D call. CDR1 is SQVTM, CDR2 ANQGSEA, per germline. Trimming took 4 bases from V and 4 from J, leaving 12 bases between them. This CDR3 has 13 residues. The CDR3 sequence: CSVAVTNADTQYF. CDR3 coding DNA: TGCAGCGTTGCTGTGACCAACGCAGATACGCAGTATTTT.